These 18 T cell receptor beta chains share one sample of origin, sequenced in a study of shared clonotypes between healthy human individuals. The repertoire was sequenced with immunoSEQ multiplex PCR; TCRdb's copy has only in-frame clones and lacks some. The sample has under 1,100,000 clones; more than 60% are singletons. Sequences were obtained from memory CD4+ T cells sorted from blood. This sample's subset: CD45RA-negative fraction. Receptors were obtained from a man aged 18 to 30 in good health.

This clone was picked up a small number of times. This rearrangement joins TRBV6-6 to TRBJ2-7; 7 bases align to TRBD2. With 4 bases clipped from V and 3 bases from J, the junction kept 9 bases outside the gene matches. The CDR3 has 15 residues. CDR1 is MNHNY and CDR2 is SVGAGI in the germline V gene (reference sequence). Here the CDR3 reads CASSFLAGAGYEQYF. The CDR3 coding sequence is TGTGCCAGCAGTTTCTTGGCGGGAGCAGGCTACGAGCAGTACTTC.

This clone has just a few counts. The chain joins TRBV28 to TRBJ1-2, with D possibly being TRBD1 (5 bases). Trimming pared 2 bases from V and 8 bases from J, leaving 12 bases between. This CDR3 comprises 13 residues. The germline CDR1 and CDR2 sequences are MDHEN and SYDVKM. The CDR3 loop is CASSLEGTRGYTF. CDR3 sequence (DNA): TGTGCCAGCAGTTTAGAGGGGACTCGGGGCTACACCTTC.

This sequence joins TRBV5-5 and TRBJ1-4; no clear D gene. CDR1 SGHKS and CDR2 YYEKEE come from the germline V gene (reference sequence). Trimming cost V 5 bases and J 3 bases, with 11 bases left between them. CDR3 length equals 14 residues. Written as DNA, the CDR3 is TGTGCCAGCAGGCCAGGAGTAGCTAATGAAAAACTGTTTTTT. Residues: CASRPGVANEKLFF.

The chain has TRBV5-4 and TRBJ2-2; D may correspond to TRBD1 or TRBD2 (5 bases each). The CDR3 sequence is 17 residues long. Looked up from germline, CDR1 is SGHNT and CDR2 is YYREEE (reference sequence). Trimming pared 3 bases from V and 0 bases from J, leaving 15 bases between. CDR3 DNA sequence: TGTGCCAGCAGCTCCCCGCGGGCAGGGTCGAACACCGGGGAGCTGTTTTTT. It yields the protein CASSSPRAGSNTGELFF.

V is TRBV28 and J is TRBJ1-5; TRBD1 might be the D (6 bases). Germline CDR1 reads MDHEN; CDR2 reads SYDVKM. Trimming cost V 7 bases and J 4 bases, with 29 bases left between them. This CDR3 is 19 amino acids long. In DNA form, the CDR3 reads TGTGCCAGCATCCTAGGGATGATGGGGGGCCACCTCGGAAATCAGCCCCAGCATTTT. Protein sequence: CASILGMMGGHLGNQPQHF.

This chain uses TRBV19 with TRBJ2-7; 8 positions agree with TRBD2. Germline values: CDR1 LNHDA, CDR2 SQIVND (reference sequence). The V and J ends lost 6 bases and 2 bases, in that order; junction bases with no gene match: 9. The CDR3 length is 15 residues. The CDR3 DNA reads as TGTGCCAGTAGCAATAGCGGGACCCAAACCTACGAGCAGTACTTC. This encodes CASSNSGTQTYEQYF.

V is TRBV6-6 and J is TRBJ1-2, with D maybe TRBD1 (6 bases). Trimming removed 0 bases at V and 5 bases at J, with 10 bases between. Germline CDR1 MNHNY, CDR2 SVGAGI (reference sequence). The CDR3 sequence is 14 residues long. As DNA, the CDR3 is TGTGCCAGCAGTTACTCTGGGGGCAGGTATGGCTACACCTTC. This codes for CASSYSGGRYGYTF.

As DNA, the CDR3 is TGTGCCAGCAGCTTGACCATCAGGGGGCCAAATAATTCACCCCTCCACTTT. Amino acids: CASSLTIRGPNNSPLHF. This sequence joins TRBV11-2 and TRBJ1-6; 8 bases are shared with TRBD1. The CDR3 extends over 17 amino acids. In germline, CDR1 is SGHAT, CDR2 FQNNGV. V shed 3 bases, J shed 5 bases, and the junction held 9 bases outside the gene matches.

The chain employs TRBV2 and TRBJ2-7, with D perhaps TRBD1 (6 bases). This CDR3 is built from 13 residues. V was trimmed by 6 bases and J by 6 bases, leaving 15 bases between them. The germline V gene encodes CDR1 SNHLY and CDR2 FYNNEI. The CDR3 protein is CASSYTGSGEQYF. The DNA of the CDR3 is TGTGCCAGCAGCTATACAGGGTCGGGCGAGCAGTACTTC.

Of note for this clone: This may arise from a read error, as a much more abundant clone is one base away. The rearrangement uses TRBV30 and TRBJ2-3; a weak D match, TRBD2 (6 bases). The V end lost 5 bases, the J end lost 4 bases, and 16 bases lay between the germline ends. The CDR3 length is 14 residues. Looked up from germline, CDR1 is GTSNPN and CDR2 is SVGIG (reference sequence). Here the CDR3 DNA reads TGTGCCTGGGATCCGGGACTCCTCGCAGATACGCAGTATTTT. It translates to CAWDPGLLADTQYF.

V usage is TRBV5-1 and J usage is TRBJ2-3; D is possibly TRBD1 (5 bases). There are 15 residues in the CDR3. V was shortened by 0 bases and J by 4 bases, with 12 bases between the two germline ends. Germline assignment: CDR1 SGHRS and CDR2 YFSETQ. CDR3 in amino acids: CASSLVPIGADTQYF. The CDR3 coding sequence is TGCGCCAGCAGCTTGGTCCCCATAGGGGCAGATACGCAGTATTTT.

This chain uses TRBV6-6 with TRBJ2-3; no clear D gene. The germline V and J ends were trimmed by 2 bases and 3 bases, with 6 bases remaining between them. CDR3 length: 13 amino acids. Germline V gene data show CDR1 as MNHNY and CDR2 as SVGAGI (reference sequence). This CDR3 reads CASSYKATDTQYF. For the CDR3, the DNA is TGTGCCAGCAGTTACAAGGCAACAGATACGCAGTATTTT.

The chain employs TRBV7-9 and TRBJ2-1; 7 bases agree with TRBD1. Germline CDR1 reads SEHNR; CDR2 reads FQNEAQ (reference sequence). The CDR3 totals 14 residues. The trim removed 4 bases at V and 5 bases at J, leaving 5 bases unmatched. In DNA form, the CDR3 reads TGTGCCAGCAGCTCCCGGGACAGTCACAATGAGCAGTTCTTC. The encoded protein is CASSSRDSHNEQFF.

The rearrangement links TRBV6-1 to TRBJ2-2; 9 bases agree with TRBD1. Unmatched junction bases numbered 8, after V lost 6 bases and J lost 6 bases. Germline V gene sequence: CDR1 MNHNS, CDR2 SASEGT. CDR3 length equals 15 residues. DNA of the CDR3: TGTGCCAGCAGCGCCGGACAGGGGAGTGCCGGGGAGCTGTTTTTT. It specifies CASSAGQGSAGELFF.

The CDR3 loop is CSADPGIAGANVLTF. The DNA of the CDR3 is TGCAGCGCCGATCCAGGGATCGCGGGGGCCAACGTCCTGACTTTC. The chain employs TRBV29-1 and TRBJ2-6; a weak D match, TRBD1 (5 bases). The CDR3 is made up of 15 amino acids. The ends were cut back, 7 bases at V and 4 bases at J, with 17 bases in the middle. The germline V gene has CDR1 SQVTM and CDR2 ANQGSEA.

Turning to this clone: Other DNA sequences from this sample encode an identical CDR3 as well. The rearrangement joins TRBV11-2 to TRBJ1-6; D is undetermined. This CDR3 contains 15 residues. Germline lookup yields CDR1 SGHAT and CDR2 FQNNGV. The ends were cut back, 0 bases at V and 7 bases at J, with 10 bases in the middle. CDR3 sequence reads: CASSLEGRLNSPLHF. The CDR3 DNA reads TGTGCCAGCAGCTTAGAAGGACGGTTAAATTCACCCCTCCACTTT. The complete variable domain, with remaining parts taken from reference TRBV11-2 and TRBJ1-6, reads EAGVAQSPRYKIIEKRQSVAFWCNPISGHATLYWYQQILGQGPKLLIQFQNNGVVDDSQLPKDRFSAERLKGVDSTLKIQPAKLEDSAVYLCASSLEGRLNSPLHFGNGTRLTVT.

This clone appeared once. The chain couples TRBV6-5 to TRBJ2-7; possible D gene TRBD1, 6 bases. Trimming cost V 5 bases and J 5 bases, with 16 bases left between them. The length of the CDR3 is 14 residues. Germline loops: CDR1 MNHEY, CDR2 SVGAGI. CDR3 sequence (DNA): TGTGCCAGCAGTCGGACAAAACAGGGCAACGAGCAGTACTTC. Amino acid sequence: CASSRTKQGNEQYF.

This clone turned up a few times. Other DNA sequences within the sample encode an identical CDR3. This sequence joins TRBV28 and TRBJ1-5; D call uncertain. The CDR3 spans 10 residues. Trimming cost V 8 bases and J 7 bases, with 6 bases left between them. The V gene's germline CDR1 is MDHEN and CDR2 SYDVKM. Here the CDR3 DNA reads TGTGCCAGCGGACGACAGCCCCAGCATTTT. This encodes CASGRQPQHF.